A selection of T cell receptor beta chains follows, all from one sample in a study of OX40 agonist ivuxolimab in advanced cancers. Data came from immunoSEQ multiplex PCR; TCRdb stores just in-frame clones and leaves some out. The data contain around 86,000 clones, around nine tenths of them singletons. Sequencing was performed on CD4+ or CD8+ T cells sorted from blood, taken in a trial of the OX40 agonist ivuxolimab. The source is an adult with an advanced solid tumor such as melanoma, head and neck, liver or kidney cancer. CDR3s include the opening cysteine and the closing phenylalanine or tryptophan. The D gene is left open where the match is weak. Only some rows state a clone size, as once, few, many or a class for expanded clones.

J gene | V gene | D gene | clone size | CDR3 DNA | CDR3 protein
TRBJ1-4 | TRBV5-1 | NA | NA | TGCGCCAGCAGCTCCCTTCCGGGGGGCAAAGTAGAAAAACTGTTTTTT | CASSSLPGGKVEKLFF
TRBJ1-1 | TRBV4-2 | TRBD1 | NA | TGTGCCAGCAGCCAGGAAGGGACAGGGTGGTCGAACACTGAAGCTTTCTTT | CASSQEGTGWSNTEAFF
TRBJ2-7 | TRBV7-2 | TRBD2 | NA | TGTGCCAGCAGCTTAACTAGCGGGAGTTATGAGCAGTACTTC | CASSLTSGSYEQYF
TRBJ1-1 | TRBV29-1 | NA | NA | TGCAGCGTTGTTCGGGGGACTGAAGCTTTCTTT | CSVVRGTEAFF
TRBJ2-5 | TRBV10-3 | NA | NA | TGTGCCATCAGTGAGCCGCGATCGGGAGAGACCCAGTACTTC | CAISEPRSGETQYF
TRBJ2-6 | TRBV29-1 | NA | NA | TGCAGCGTTGCAGGGGCTGGGGCCAACGTCCTGACTTTC | CSVAGAGANVLTF
TRBJ2-1 | TRBV4-1 | TRBD1 | NA | TGCGCCAGCAGCCACCCCCCCCCTAGGGGGCCCTACAATGAGCAGTTCTTC | CASSHPPPRGPYNEQFF
TRBJ2-7 | TRBV19 | NA | NA | TGTGCCAGTAGCTCCGGGATCCTTCTCACCTACGAGCAGTACTTC | CASSSGILLTYEQYF
TRBJ1-1 | TRBV18 | TRBD1 | NA | TGTGCCAGCTCACCGTCGACAGGGCTGAACACTGAAGCTTTCTTT | CASSPSTGLNTEAFF
TRBJ2-7 | TRBV15 | NA | NA | TGTGCCACCAGCAGAGAGGCTCCTGGCGACTACGAGCAGTACTTC | CATSREAPGDYEQYF
TRBJ2-5 | TRBV10-3 | NA | NA | TGTGCCATCAGTGGCCTTGTGGAGGAGACCCAGTACTTC | CAISGLVEETQYF
TRBJ2-5 | TRBV11-2 | TRBD2 | NA | TGTGCCAGCAGCTTAGCAGTAGCGGGAGGGCCGGGGTACTTC | CASSLAVAGGPGYF
TRBJ1-1 | TRBV25-1 | NA | NA | TGTGCCAGCCGACATCCCGGGCGGAACACTGAAGCTTTCTTT | CASRHPGRNTEAFF
TRBJ1-1 | TRBV6-5 | NA | NA | TGTGCCAGCAGTCCCTACGGAGGCACTGAAGCTTTCTTT | CASSPYGGTEAFF
TRBJ2-4 | TRBV5-8 | TRBD1 | NA | TGTGCCAGCAGCTTGGCCGCAGGGGGCATCAAAAACATTCAGTACTTC | CASSLAAGGIKNIQYF
TRBJ2-7 | TRBV21-1 | NA | few | TGTGCCAGCAGCAAAGACGCGACTAGCGGCTCCTACGAGCAGTACTTC | CASSKDATSGSYEQYF
TRBJ2-3 | TRBV4-1 | TRBD2 | NA | TGCGCCAGCAGCCAAGATCTGCGGTGGAGCGGGAGCGCAGATACGCAGTATTTT | CASSQDLRWSGSADTQYF
TRBJ2-3 | TRBV18 | TRBD2 | NA | TGTGCCAGCTCGCCCGGGACTAGCCCCACGGGAGATACGCAGTATTTT | CASSPGTSPTGDTQYF
TRBJ2-7 | TRBV10-3 | TRBD2 | NA | TGTGCCATCAGTGAGGGAGCGGGGAAGGCCTACGAGCAGTACTTC | CAISEGAGKAYEQYF
TRBJ2-2 | TRBV6-5 | TRBD1 | NA | TGTGCCAGCAGACGACAGGGGGCAGGCACCGGGGAGCTGTTTTTT | CASRRQGAGTGELFF
TRBJ2-7 | TRBV20-1 | NA | NA | TGCAGTGCACCACGGGCCTACGAGCAGTACTTC | CSAPRAYEQYF
TRBJ2-1 | TRBV25-1 | TRBD2 | NA | TGTGCCAGCAGCCTCACCGGGACTAGGGTTTTCGATGAGCAGTTCTTC | CASSLTGTRVFDEQFF
TRBJ2-1 | TRBV29-1 | TRBD1 | NA | TGCAGCGTTGACCCAGGGGGCTTAGTCAATGAGCAGTTCTTC | CSVDPGGLVNEQFF
TRBJ1-5 | TRBV6-6 | TRBD1 | few | TGTGCCAGCAGTATGGACAGGGGAGGGAATCAGCCCCAGCATTTT | CASSMDRGGNQPQHF
TRBJ2-7 | TRBV21-1 | NA | NA | TGTGCCAGCAGCAGCCGATGGGGGTTCACTAGTTTCTCCCCCGAGCAGTACTTC | CASSSRWGFTSFSPEQYF
TRBJ2-3 | TRBV5-1 | NA | NA | TGCGCCAGCAGCTTGGAAATAGTGGCTAGCACAGATACGCAGTATTTT | CASSLEIVASTDTQYF
TRBJ2-5 | TRBV5-1 | TRBD1 | NA | TGCGCCAGCAGGGAAACGGGACAGGGGATACAAGAGACCCAGTACTTC | CASRETGQGIQETQYF
TRBJ2-2 | TRBV10-1 | NA | few | TGCGCCAGCAGCGCCACCCAGGCCGGGGAGCTGTTTTTT | CASSATQAGELFF
TRBJ2-3 | TRBV18 | NA | NA | TGTGCCAGCTCAGGGGAGACAGATACGCAGTATTTT | CASSGETDTQYF
TRBJ2-7 | TRBV10-3 | TRBD1 | NA | TGTGCCATCAATGGGCAGGGGGCTAACGAGCAGTACTTC | CAINGQGANEQYF
TRBJ1-4 | TRBV5-8 | TRBD1 | NA | TGTGCCAGCAGCACCGGACTGACAGGGGAAAAACTGTTTTTT | CASSTGLTGEKLFF
TRBJ1-1 | TRBV5-1 | NA | NA | TGCGCCAGCAGCTTGGAGACAGTTTCTGAAGCTTTCTTT | CASSLETVSEAFF
TRBJ2-1 | TRBV9 | NA | NA | TGTGCCAGCAGCGTAGCGGTAGGGCCCTACAATGAGCAGTTCTTC | CASSVAVGPYNEQFF
TRBJ2-2 | TRBV10-3 | NA | NA | TGTGCCATCTCAGGGAACACCGGGGAGCTGTTTTTT | CAISGNTGELFF
TRBJ1-2 | TRBV7-2 | NA | NA | TGTGCCAGCAGCTTACAGGCGAACTATGGCTACACCTTC | CASSLQANYGYTF
TRBJ2-3 | TRBV19 | NA | NA | TGTGCCAGTAGTAGACAGGAGACTACGGCAGATACGCAGTATTTT | CASSRQETTADTQYF